The rows below give T cell receptor beta chains drawn from one sample of a study of regulatory T cells in long-lasting Graves disease. Via MiXCR, TCRdb re-called the multiplex PCR reads, giving one row per CDR3 protein. The table lists roughly 350,000 distinct CDR3 sequences, over 15% of them singletons. This sample was shared with a second study, whose subject was T cells in Graves' hyperthyroidism and ophthalmopathy.

The source material was peripheral blood mononuclear cells (PBMCs), sampled at new diagnosis, from a patient treated with antithyroid drugs. All receptors come from a man between 35 and 55 years old with Graves disease. Each CDR3 is given with its conserved first and last residue. A D gene is named only where the DNA matches it firmly. Where a row states a size, it is once, few, many or the class of an expanded clone; other rows omit it.

size	V	D	J	DNA	CDR3
-	TRBV12-3/TRBV12-4	-	TRBJ2-1	TGTGCCAGCAGTTCGGTTGCGGGGGCCATCTACAATGAGCAGTTCTTC	CASSSVAGAIYNEQFF
many	TRBV18	-	TRBJ2-5	TGTGCCAGCTCACCGGGGACGTTAGAGACCCAGTACTTC	CASSPGTLETQYF
few	TRBV12-3/TRBV12-4	-	TRBJ1-5	TGTGCCAACAGTTTTCTCTCCCTAAGCAATCAGCCCCAGCATTTT	CANSFLSLSNQPQHF
many	TRBV7-2	TRBD1	TRBJ1-6	TGTGCCAGCAGCCCGCGGGACAGGGGGCCGTCACCCCTCCACTTT	CASSPRDRGPSPLHF
many	TRBV10-3	-	TRBJ2-3	TGTGCCATCGGTTCTTTCACAGATACGCAGTATTTT	CAIGSFTDTQYF
few	TRBV5-5	-	TRBJ1-3	TGTGCCAGCAGCCTGGCGGGGGACGGCGGAAACACCATATATTTT	CASSLAGDGGNTIYF
many	TRBV3-1	TRBD1	TRBJ2-3	TGTGCCAGCAGCCAGGCCGGACAGGGGAGTCCAGATACGCAGTATTTT	CASSQAGQGSPDTQYF
few	TRBV5-6	-	TRBJ1-5	TGTGCCAGTCCCCCGGGGAAAGCCCAGCATTTT	CASPPGKAQHF
many	TRBV12-3/TRBV12-4	-	TRBJ2-3	TGTGCCAGCAGTTTCCGCGGGGTGACGCAGTATTTT	CASSFRGVTQYF
-	TRBV30	-	TRBJ2-1	TGTGCCTGGGAACCAGGGGGGCGCTACAATGAGCAGTTCTTC	CAWEPGGRYNEQFF
few	TRBV30	-	TRBJ1-2	TGTGCCTGGAGTGTCGGAGGGCTGGATGGCTACACCTTC	CAWSVGGLDGYTF
-	TRBV28	TRBD1	TRBJ2-1	TGTGCCAGCAATTTGGCCCTGACAGGGGGGGACTACAATGAGCAGTTCTTC	CASNLALTGGDYNEQFF
many	TRBV9	TRBD1	TRBJ1-1	TGTGCCAGCAGCGCAGGGGACAGGGGGCGCCCAGCTTTCTTT	CASSAGDRGRPAFF
-	TRBV10-3	-	TRBJ1-6	TGTGCCATCAGTGATAGGGGTGATTCACCCCTCCACTTT	CAISDRGDSPLHF
-	TRBV7-9	-	TRBJ2-5	TGTGCCAGCAGATCCCGGCCTGAGACCCAGTACTTC	CASRSRPETQYF
-	TRBV20-1	-	TRBJ2-7	TGCAGTGCTCCCCAGGGGGGTATTAACTACGAGCAGTACTTC	CSAPQGGINYEQYF
many	TRBV20-1	-	TRBJ2-5	TGCAGTGACACCAGCCAAGAGACCCAGTACTTC	CSDTSQETQYF
-	TRBV2	TRBD1	TRBJ1-1	TGTGCCAGCGTGGGGGACAGGGGAAGAGTGAACACTGAAGCTTTCTTT	CASVGDRGRVNTEAFF
-	TRBV2	TRBD2	TRBJ2-2	TGTGCCAGCAGTGGACTAGCGACAACCGGGGAGCTGTTTTTT	CASSGLATTGELFF
many	TRBV28	TRBD2	TRBJ2-1	TGTGCCAGCATTCCCCTAGCGGGGGGGATTTACAATGAGCAGTTCTTC	CASIPLAGGIYNEQFF
many	TRBV28	TRBD1	TRBJ1-1	TGTGCCAGCAGCCACCCCACAGGGGCAGGGAACACTGAAGCTTTCTTT	CASSHPTGAGNTEAFF
-	TRBV4-1	-	TRBJ2-5	TGCGCCAGCAGCCAAGATGCGATAGCGAGAGAGACCCAGTACTTC	CASSQDAIARETQYF
-	TRBV18	-	TRBJ2-5	TGTGCCAGCTCACCCCCCAACGGGGTAGAGACCCAGTACTTC	CASSPPNGVETQYF
many	TRBV20-1	-	TRBJ2-5	TGCAGTGCTAAGCACAGGAGACACCAAGAGACCCAGTACTTC	CSAKHRRHQETQYF
many	TRBV12-3/TRBV12-4	-	TRBJ2-7	TGTGCCAGCAGTTCCTCAAACTCCGGGACTTCCTACTTC	CASSSSNSGTSYF
many	TRBV5-8	-	TRBJ1-2	TGTGCCAGCAGCTTGGTCGGGGGGACTCTACACTATGGCTACACCTTC	CASSLVGGTLHYGYTF
many	TRBV24-1	-	TRBJ2-5	TGTGCCACCAGTGCTAGGGGAGAGACCCAGTACTTC	CATSARGETQYF